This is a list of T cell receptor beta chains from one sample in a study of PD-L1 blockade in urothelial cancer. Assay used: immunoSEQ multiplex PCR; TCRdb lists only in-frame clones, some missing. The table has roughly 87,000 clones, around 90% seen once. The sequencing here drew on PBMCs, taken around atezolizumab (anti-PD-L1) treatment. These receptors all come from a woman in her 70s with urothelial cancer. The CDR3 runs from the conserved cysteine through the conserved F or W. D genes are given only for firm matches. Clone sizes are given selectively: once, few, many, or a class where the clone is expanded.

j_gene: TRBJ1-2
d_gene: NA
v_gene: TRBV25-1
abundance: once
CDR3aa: CASSESGMGYGYTF
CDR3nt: TGTGCCAGCAGTGAATCGGGGATGGGCTATGGCTACACCTTC

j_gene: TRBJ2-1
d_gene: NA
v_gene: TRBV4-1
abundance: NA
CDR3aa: CASSLDSPAGASYNEQFF
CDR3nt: TGCGCCAGCAGCCTAGATTCACCGGCAGGGGCCTCCTACAATGAGCAGTTCTTC

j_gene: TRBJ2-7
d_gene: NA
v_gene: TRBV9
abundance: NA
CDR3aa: CASRYGPAGEQYF
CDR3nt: TGTGCCAGCAGGTACGGCCCGGCGGGGGAGCAGTACTTC

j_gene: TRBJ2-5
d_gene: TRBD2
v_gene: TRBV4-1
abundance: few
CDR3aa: CASSQRGLAVETQYF
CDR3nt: TGCGCCAGCAGCCAGCGGGGACTAGCGGTGGAGACCCAGTACTTC

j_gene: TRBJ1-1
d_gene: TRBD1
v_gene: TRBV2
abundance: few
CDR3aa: CASSQGGSNTEAFF
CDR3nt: TGTGCCAGCAGTCAGGGGGGATCGAACACTGAAGCTTTCTTT

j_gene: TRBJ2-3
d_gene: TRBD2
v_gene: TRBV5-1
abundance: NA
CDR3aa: CASSSNPMTVAGGGTDTQYF
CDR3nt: TGCGCCAGCAGCTCCAACCCAATGACCGTAGCGGGGGGGGGCACAGATACGCAGTATTTT

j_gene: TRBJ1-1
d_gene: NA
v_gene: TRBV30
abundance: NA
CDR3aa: CAWSLNPDSEAFF
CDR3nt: TGTGCCTGGTCCCTGAACCCCGACAGTGAAGCTTTCTTT

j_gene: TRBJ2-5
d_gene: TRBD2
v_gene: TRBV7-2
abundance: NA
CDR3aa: CASTSSSGVYGETQYF
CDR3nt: TGTGCCAGCACCTCTTCAAGCGGGGTCTATGGAGAGACCCAGTACTTC

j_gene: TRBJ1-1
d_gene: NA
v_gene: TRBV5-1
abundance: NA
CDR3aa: CASSLGEAGEAFF
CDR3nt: TGCGCCAGCAGCTTGGGGGAAGCGGGTGAAGCTTTCTTT

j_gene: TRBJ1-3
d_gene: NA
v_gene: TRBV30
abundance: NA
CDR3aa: CAWWSAGAGIGNTIYF
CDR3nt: TGTGCCTGGTGGAGCGCTGGGGCAGGGATTGGAAACACCATATATTTT

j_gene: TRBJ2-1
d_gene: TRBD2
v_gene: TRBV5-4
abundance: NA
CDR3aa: CASSLLAGVLNNEQFF
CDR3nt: TGTGCCAGCAGCTTGCTAGCGGGAGTACTAAACAATGAGCAGTTCTTC

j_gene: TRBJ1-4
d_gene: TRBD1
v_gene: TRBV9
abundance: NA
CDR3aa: CASSVAPSPGQVNEKLFF
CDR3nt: TGTGCCAGCAGCGTGGCTCCGAGTCCGGGACAGGTTAATGAAAAACTGTTTTTT

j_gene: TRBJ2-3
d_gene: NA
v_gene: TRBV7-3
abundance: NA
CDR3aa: CASSLRSAVPDTQYF
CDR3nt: TGTGCCAGCAGCTTACGTAGCGCAGTCCCAGATACGCAGTATTTT

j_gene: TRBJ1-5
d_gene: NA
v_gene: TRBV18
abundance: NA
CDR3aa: CASSPGDNQPQHF
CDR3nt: TGTGCCAGCTCACCCGGTGACAATCAGCCCCAGCATTTT

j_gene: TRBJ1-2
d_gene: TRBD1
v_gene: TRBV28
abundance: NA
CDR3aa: CASSFDRAYGYTF
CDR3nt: TGTGCCAGCAGTTTCGACAGGGCCTATGGCTACACCTTC

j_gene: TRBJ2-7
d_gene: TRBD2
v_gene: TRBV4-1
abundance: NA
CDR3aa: CASSQGWLAGAGDVYEQYF
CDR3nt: TGCGCCAGCAGCCAGGGGTGGCTAGCGGGAGCGGGTGATGTCTACGAGCAGTACTTC

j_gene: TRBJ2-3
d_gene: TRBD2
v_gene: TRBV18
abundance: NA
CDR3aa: CASSPTSGEQNTQYF
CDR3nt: TGTGCCAGCTCACCGACTAGCGGGGAGCAAAATACGCAGTATTTT

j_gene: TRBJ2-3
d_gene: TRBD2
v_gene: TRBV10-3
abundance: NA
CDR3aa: CAIRRLAGDTTDTQYF
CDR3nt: TGTGCCATCAGAAGACTAGCGGGGGACACCACAGATACGCAGTATTTT

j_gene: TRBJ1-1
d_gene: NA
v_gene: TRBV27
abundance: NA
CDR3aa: CASSLVGDRDTTEAFF
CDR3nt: TGTGCCAGCAGTTTAGTGGGCGACAGAGACACCACTGAAGCTTTCTTT

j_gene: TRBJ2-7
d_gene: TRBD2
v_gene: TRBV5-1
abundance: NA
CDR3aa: CASSSSGGGYEQYF
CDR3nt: TGCGCCAGCAGTTCTAGCGGGGGGGGCTACGAGCAGTACTTC

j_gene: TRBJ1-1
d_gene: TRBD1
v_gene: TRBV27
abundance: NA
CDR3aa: CASSLSGTGMNTEAFF
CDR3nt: TGTGCCAGCAGTTTATCAGGGACAGGGATGAACACTGAAGCTTTCTTT

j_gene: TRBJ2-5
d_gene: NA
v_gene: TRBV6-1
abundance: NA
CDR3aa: CASSQGPKETQYF
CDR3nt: TGTGCCAGCAGCCAGGGCCCGAAGGAGACCCAGTACTTC

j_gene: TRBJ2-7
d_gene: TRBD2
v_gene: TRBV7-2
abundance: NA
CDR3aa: CASSLRSGMYEQYF
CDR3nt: TGTGCCAGCAGCTTAAGGAGCGGGATGTACGAGCAGTACTTC

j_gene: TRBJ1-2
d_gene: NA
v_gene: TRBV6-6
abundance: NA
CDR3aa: CASSYSRQLDGYTF
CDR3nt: TGTGCCAGCAGTTACTCCCGGCAACTAGATGGCTACACCTTC

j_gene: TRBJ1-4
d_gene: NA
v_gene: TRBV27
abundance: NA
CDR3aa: CASSSSGVYNEKLFF
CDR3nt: TGTGCCAGCAGTTCTTCAGGGGTCTATAATGAAAAACTGTTTTTT

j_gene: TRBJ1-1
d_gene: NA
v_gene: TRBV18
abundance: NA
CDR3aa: CASSDQEVAGNTEAFF
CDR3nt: TGTGCCAGCTCAGACCAAGAGGTTGCGGGAAACACTGAAGCTTTCTTT

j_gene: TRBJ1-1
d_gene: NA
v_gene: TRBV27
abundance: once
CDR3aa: CASKHDRWDTEAFF
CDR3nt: TGTGCCAGCAAACACGACAGGTGGGACACTGAAGCTTTCTTT

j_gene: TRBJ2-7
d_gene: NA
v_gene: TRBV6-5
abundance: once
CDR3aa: CASSYSPPELKGEQYF
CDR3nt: TGTGCCAGCAGTTACTCGCCCCCTGAATTAAAGGGGGAGCAGTACTTC

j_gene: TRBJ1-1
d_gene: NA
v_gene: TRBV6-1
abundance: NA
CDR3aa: CASSEIWTENTEAFF
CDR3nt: TGTGCCAGCAGTGAAATTTGGACAGAGAACACTGAAGCTTTCTTT

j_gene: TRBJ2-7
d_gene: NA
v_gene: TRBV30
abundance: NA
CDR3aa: CAWREADGSAYEQYF
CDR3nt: TGTGCCTGGAGGGAAGCAGACGGGAGTGCCTACGAGCAGTACTTC

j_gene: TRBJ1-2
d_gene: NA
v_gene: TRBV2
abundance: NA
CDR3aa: CASSEQIYGYTF
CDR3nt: TGTGCCAGCAGTGAACAGATCTATGGCTACACCTTC

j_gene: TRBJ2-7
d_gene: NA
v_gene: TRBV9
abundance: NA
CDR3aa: CASSSGLSSYEQYF
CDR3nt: TGTGCCAGCAGCTCCGGACTCAGCTCCTACGAGCAGTACTTC

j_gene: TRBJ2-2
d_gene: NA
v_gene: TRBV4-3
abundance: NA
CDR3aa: CASSQDPQIDSLNTGELFF
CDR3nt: TGCGCCAGCAGCCAAGATCCGCAGATAGACAGCTTGAACACCGGGGAGCTGTTTTTT

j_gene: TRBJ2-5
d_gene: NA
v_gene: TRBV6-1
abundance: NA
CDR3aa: CASSSLVPGETQYF
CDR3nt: TGTGCCAGCAGTTCTCTAGTCCCCGGCGAGACCCAGTACTTC

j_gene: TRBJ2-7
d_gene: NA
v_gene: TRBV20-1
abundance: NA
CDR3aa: CSASPFYEQYF
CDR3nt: TGCAGTGCTAGTCCCTTCTACGAGCAGTACTTC

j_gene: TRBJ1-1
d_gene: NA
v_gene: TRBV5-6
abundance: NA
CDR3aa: CASSLGGGAVGTEAFF
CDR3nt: TGTGCCAGCAGCCTGGGGGGAGGGGCAGTGGGGACTGAAGCTTTCTTT

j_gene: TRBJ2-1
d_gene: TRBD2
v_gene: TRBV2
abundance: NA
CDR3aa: CASSPGTSWVDEQFF
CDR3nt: TGTGCCAGCAGTCCAGGGACTAGCTGGGTGGATGAGCAGTTCTTC

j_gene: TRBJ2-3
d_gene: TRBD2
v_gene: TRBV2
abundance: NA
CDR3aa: CASRATSGRNTDTQYF
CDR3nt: TGTGCCAGCAGGGCGACTAGCGGGAGGAACACAGATACGCAGTATTTT

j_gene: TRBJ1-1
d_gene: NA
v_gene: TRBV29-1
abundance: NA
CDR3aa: CSGGQTNTEAFF
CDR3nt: TGCAGCGGAGGACAGACGAACACTGAAGCTTTCTTT

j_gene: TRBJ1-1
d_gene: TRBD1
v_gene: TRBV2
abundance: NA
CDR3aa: CASSEQGGSNTEAFF
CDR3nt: TGTGCCAGCAGTGAACAGGGGGGCTCGAACACTGAAGCTTTCTTT

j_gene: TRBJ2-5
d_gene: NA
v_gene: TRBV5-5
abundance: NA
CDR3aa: CASSLDGQGLRYF
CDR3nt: TGTGCCAGCAGCTTGGACGGTCAGGGACTGAGATACTTC

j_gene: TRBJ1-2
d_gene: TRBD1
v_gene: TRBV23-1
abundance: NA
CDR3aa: CASSQEIRWQGGHYGYTF
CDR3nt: TGCGCCAGCAGTCAAGAAATCAGGTGGCAGGGGGGACACTATGGCTACACCTTC